This TCR beta chain is drawn from a study of response to subunit inactivated influenza vaccine. TCRdb ran MiXCR on the RT-PCR reads and lists one entry per CDR3 protein. The repertoire holds about 780,000 distinct CDR3 sequences, with roughly 20% as singletons. Only a few counts were recorded for this clonotype. CDR3 length: 18 amino acids. Germline assignment: CDR1 MDHEN and CDR2 SYDVKM. J gave up 4 bases and V 6 bases, and 14 bases lay outside the gene matches. The origin of this receptor is a man aged 50 to 59 who received an inactivated influenza vaccine. Sample: PBMCs from blood, taken 4 to 6 days after vaccination. The rearrangement links TRBV28 to TRBJ2-1; TRBD2 agrees at 11 bases. The CDR3 nucleotides read TGTGCCAGCAGCGTAATAGGGCTAGCGGGAGGACTGTACAATGAGCAGTTCTTC. Amino acids: CASSVIGLAGGLYNEQFF.